The present T cell receptor (beta chain) was sequenced within a study of CD8+ T cells in alopecia areata. Following extraction, RNA underwent reverse transcription to cDNA, which served as the sequencing template. The data were produced by immunoSEQ multiplex PCR, yet TCRdb's version contains in-frame clones alone and is incomplete. The table has more than 150,000 clones, approximately 50% seen once. The CDR3 consists of 16 residues. V was shortened by 1 base and J by 14 bases, with 25 bases between the two germline ends. Germline V CDR1 and CDR2: LGHNA, YSLEER. The treatment was: oral pan-JAK inhibitor, 5-10 mg twice daily. Alopecia areata patients gave lesional scalp punch biopsies and peripheral blood samples. PBMC-derived CD4+ and CD8+ T cells were sorted.

The source of this sequence is a human donor with alopecia areata. The input for sequencing was CD8+ T cells sorted from blood, taken between weeks 51 and 52, from a patient treated with tofacitinib. The gene calls are TRBV4-3 and TRBJ2-3; D not resolved. Here the CDR3 reads CASSQGFFEGQASVYF. In DNA form, the CDR3 reads TGCGCCAGCAGCCAAGGTTTTTTTGAAGGGCAGGCATCCGTGTATTTT.